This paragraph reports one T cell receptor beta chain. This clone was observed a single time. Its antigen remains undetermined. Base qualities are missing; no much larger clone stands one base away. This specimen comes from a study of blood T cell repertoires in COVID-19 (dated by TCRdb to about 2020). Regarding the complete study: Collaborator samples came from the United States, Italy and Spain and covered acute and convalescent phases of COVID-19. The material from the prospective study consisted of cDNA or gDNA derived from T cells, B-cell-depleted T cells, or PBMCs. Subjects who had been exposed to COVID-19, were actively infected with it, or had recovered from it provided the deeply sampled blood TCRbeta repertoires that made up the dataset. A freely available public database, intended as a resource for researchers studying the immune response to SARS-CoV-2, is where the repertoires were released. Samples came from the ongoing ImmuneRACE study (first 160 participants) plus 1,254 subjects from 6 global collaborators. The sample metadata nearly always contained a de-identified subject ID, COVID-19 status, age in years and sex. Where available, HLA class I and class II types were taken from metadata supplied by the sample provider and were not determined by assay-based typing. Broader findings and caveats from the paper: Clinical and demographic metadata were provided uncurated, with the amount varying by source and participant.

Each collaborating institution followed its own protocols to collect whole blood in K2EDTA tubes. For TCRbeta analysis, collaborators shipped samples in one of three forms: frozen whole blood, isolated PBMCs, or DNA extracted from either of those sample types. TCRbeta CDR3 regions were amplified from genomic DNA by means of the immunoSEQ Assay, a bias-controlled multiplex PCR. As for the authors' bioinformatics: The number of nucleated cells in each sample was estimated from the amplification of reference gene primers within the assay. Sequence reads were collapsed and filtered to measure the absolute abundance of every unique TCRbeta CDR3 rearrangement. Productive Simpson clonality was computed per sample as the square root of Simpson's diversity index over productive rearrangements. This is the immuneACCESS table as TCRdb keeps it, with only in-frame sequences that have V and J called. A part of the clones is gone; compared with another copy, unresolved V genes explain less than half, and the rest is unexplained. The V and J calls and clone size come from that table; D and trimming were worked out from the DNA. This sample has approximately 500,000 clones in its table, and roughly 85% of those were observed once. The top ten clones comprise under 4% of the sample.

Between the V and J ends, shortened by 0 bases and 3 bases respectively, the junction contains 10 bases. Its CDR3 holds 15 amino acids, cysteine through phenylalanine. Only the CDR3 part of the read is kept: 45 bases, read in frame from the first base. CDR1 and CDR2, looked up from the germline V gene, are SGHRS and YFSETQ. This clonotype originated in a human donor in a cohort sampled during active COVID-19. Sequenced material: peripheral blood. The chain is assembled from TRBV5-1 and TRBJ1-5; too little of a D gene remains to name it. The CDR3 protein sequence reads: CASSLDTGINQPQHF. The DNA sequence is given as TGCGCCAGCAGCTTGGATACCGGGATCAATCAGCCCCAGCATTTT.